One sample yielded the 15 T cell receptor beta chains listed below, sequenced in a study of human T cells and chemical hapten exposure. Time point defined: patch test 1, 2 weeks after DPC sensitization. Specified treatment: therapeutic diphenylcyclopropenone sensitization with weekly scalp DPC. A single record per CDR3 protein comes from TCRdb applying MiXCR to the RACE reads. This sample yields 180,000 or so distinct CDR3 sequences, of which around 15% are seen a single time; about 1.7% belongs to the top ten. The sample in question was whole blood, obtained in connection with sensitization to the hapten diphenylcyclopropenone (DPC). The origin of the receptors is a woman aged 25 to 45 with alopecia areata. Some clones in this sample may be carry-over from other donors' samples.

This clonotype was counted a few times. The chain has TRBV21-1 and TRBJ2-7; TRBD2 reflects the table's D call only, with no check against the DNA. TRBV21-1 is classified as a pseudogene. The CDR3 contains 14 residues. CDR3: CALKARPHSYEQYF. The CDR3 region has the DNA TGTGCCCTAAAGGCCCGACCTCATTCCTACGAGCAGTACTTC.

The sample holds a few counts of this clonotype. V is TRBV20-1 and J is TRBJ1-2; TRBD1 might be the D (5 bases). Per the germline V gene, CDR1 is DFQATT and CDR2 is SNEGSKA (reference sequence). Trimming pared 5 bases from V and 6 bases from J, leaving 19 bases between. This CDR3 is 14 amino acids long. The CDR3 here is CSARRRGVQDGYTF. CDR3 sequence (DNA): TGCAGTGCTCGGAGGAGGGGAGTTCAAGATGGCTACACCTTC.

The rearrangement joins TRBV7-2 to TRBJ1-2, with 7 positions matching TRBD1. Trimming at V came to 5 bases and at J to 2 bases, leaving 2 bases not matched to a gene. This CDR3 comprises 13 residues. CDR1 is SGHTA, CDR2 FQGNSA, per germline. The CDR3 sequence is CASSQTGNYGYTF. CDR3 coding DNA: TGTGCCAGCAGCCAGACAGGGAACTATGGCTACACCTTC.

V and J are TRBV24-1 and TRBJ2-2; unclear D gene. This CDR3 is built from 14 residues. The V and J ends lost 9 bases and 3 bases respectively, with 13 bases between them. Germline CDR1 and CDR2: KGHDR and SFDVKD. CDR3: CATRSAGDTGELFF. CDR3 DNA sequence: TGTGCCACCCGGTCCGCTGGGGACACCGGGGAGCTGTTTTTT.

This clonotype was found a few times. The CDR3 sequence is CASSRLASYEQYF. In DNA form, the CDR3 reads TGTGCCAGCAGTCGACTGGCCTCCTACGAGCAGTACTTC. The chain joins TRBV6-5 to TRBJ2-7; D not resolved. The V end was cut by 5 bases, the J end by 0 bases, with 8 bases between. The CDR3 runs to 13 residues. Germline values: CDR1 MNHEY, CDR2 SVGAGI.

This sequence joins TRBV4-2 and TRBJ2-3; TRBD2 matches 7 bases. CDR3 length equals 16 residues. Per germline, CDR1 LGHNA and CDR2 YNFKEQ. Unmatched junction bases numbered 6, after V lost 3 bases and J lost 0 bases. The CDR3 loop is CASSQAGAPSTDTQYF. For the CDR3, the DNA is TGTGCCAGCAGCCAGGCGGGAGCCCCTAGCACAGATACGCAGTATTTT.

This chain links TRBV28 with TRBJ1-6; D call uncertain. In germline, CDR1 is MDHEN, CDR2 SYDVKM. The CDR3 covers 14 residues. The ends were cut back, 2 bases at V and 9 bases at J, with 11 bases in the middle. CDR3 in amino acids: CASSLGGSRSPLHF. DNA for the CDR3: TGTGCCAGCAGTTTAGGAGGTTCCCGTTCACCCCTCCACTTT.

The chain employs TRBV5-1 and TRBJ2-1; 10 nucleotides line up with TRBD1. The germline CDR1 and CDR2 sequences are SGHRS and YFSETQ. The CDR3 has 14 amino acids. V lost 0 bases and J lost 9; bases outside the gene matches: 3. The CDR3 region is CASSLGQGASEQFF. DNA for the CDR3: TGCGCCAGCAGCTTGGGACAGGGGGCAAGTGAGCAGTTCTTC.

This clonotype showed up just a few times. The CDR3 loop is CASSRKARGYEQYF. The CDR3 nucleotides read TGTGCCAGCAGCCGAAAAGCGCGGGGTTACGAGCAGTACTTC. The chain has TRBV7-9 and TRBJ2-7; TRBD2 is a possible D gene (6 bases). Trimming removed 5 bases at V and 4 bases at J, with 15 bases between. The germline V gene has CDR1 SEHNR and CDR2 FQNEAQ (reference sequence). The CDR3 loop spans 14 amino acids.

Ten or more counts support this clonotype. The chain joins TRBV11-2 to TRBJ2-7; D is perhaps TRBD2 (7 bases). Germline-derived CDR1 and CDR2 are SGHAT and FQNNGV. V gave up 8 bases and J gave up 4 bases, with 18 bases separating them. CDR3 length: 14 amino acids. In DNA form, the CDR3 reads TGTGCCAGCGGACGCGGTGGGGGGGCTTACGAGCAGTACTTC. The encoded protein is CASGRGGGAYEQYF.

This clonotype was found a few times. CDR3 coding DNA: TGTGCCAGCAGTTATCAGGCGAATCAGCCCCAGCATTTT. Its protein product is CASSYQANQPQHF. The V call is TRBV28, the J call TRBJ1-5; the D is unclear. V was clipped by 4 bases and J by 4 bases, with 8 bases between them. Germline CDR1 is MDHEN and CDR2 is SYDVKM. This CDR3 is built from 13 residues.

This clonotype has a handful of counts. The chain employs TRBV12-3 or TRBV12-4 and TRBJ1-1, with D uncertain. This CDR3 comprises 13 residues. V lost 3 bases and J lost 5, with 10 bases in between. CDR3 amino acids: CASSFNGETEAFF. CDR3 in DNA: TGTGCCAGCAGTTTCAATGGGGAGACTGAAGCTTTCTTT.

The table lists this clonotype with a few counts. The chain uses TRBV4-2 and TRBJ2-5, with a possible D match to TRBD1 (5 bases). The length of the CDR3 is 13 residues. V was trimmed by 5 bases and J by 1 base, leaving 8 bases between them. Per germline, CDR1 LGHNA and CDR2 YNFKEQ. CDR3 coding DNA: TGTGCCAGCAGCGATACAGGCCAAGAGACCCAGTACTTC. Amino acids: CASSDTGQETQYF.

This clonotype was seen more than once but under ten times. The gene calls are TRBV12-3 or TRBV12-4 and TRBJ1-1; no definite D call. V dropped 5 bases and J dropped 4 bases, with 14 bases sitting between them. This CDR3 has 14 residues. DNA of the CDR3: TGTGCCAGCAGTGTGGGGTTTCAGTTCACTGAAGCTTTCTTT. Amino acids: CASSVGFQFTEAFF.

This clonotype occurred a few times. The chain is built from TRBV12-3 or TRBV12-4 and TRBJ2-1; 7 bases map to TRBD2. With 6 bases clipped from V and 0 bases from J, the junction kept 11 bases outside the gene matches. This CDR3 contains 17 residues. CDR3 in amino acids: CASSRFSGASSYNEQFF. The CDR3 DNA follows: TGTGCCAGCAGCCGATTCAGCGGGGCGAGCTCCTACAATGAGCAGTTCTTC.